The rows below give T cell receptor beta chains drawn from one sample of a study of blood T cell repertoires in COVID-19. Sequencing used immunoSEQ multiplex PCR; TCRdb keeps in-frame clones, though not all of them. The table records about 200,000 clones, 75% to 90% of them present only once. The sample comprised PBMCs or T cells enriched from blood (not recorded which). The source of these receptors is a man aged 40-49 years who had recovered from COVID-19. Both conserved end residues are part of each CDR3. The D gene is left open where the match is weak. Where a row states a size, it is once, few, many or the class of an expanded clone; other rows omit it.

size: once
D: TRBD1
J: TRBJ2-7
V: TRBV6-5
DNA: TGTGCCAGCACCAGGACAGGGGACGAGCAGTACTTC
CDR3: CASTRTGDEQYF

size: few
D: -
J: TRBJ2-2
V: TRBV2
DNA: TGTGCCAGCAGTGAGAGCCGAACGAACACCGGGGAGCTGTTTTTT
CDR3: CASSESRTNTGELFF

size: -
D: -
J: TRBJ2-7
V: TRBV6-5
DNA: TGTGCCACCTGGTGGCAGGCAAACTACGAGCAGTACTTC
CDR3: CATWWQANYEQYF

size: -
D: -
J: TRBJ1-2
V: TRBV6-5
DNA: TGTGCCAGCACTCGGGACATTGGATATGGCTACACCTTC
CDR3: CASTRDIGYGYTF

size: -
D: TRBD1
J: TRBJ2-1
V: TRBV5-1
DNA: TGCGCCAGCAGCCCCGGGACAGGGGGCACTGAGCAGTTCTTC
CDR3: CASSPGTGGTEQFF

size: once
D: -
J: TRBJ2-7
V: TRBV28
DNA: TGTGCCAGCAGTCCATCGGGACTCTTCTACGAGCAGTACTTC
CDR3: CASSPSGLFYEQYF

size: -
D: TRBD2
J: TRBJ2-5
V: TRBV12-5
DNA: TGTGCTAGTGGTTTTGGGCGGGAGGTCGGAGAGACCCAGTACTTC
CDR3: CASGFGREVGETQYF

size: -
D: TRBD1
J: TRBJ2-1
V: TRBV6-2/TRBV6-3
DNA: TGTGCCAGCAGTTATTTTCAACAGGGGGGCAATGAGCAGTTCTTC
CDR3: CASSYFQQGGNEQFF

size: -
D: TRBD1
J: TRBJ2-7
V: TRBV18
DNA: TGTGCCAGCTCAAACGCAGGGGGCTCTACCCACGAGCAGTACTTC
CDR3: CASSNAGGSTHEQYF

size: -
D: TRBD2
J: TRBJ2-2
V: TRBV9
DNA: TGTGCCAGCAGCGTGGGACTAGCGGCGAACACCGGGGAGCTGTTTTTT
CDR3: CASSVGLAANTGELFF

size: -
D: TRBD2
J: TRBJ2-3
V: TRBV2
DNA: TGTGCCAGCATCCGAGCGGGAGTATCCGCAGATACGCAGTATTTT
CDR3: CASIRAGVSADTQYF

size: -
D: TRBD2
J: TRBJ2-1
V: TRBV25-1
DNA: TGTGCCAGCAGCGGGCTAGCGGGAACGAGCGAGTTCTTC
CDR3: CASSGLAGTSEFF

size: few
D: TRBD2
J: TRBJ2-1
V: TRBV29-1
DNA: TGCAGCGTTGTGCCCATTTGGACTAGCGGGAGACTCTCATCTGAGCAGTTCTTC
CDR3: CSVVPIWTSGRLSSEQFF

size: -
D: TRBD2
J: TRBJ2-7
V: TRBV10-3
DNA: TGTGCCATCAGTGGACTAGCGGGAGATCTCAGCGCCTACGAGCAGTACTTC
CDR3: CAISGLAGDLSAYEQYF

size: -
D: -
J: TRBJ2-7
V: TRBV28
DNA: TGTGCCAGCAGTTTACGCGGCAGCTACGAGCAGTACTTC
CDR3: CASSLRGSYEQYF

size: -
D: -
J: TRBJ1-5
V: TRBV4-1
DNA: TGCGCCAGCAGCCAAGGTCAGGGTTCGGGTCAGCCCCAGCATTTT
CDR3: CASSQGQGSGQPQHF

size: -
D: TRBD2
J: TRBJ2-3
V: TRBV19
DNA: TGTGCCAGTAGTATGCGACTAGCGGCGGGCACAGATACGCAGTATTTT
CDR3: CASSMRLAAGTDTQYF

size: -
D: -
J: TRBJ1-2
V: TRBV6-5
DNA: TGTGCCACCACGGACGAGTTGGCGACGGGGGGCTACACCTTC
CDR3: CATTDELATGGYTF

size: -
D: -
J: TRBJ1-1
V: TRBV12-3/TRBV12-4
DNA: TGTGCCAGCAGTTTTGCGATGAACACTGAAGCTTTCTTT
CDR3: CASSFAMNTEAFF

size: once
D: -
J: TRBJ1-1
V: TRBV19
DNA: TGTGCCAGTAGTAGTCCCTCTGGAGCAATGAACACTGAAGCTTTCTTT
CDR3: CASSSPSGAMNTEAFF

size: -
D: -
J: TRBJ2-1
V: TRBV7-8
DNA: TGTGCCAGCAGCCCTCCCGGAGGGCGCAATGAGCAGTTCTTC
CDR3: CASSPPGGRNEQFF

size: -
D: -
J: TRBJ1-1
V: TRBV19
DNA: TGTGCCAGTCGTGGGCCAGCAGGGCCTAACACTGAAGCTTTCTTT
CDR3: CASRGPAGPNTEAFF

size: -
D: TRBD1
J: TRBJ1-3
V: TRBV9
DNA: TGTGCCAGCAGCATGGCGGACAGGTACTCTGGAAACACCATATATTTT
CDR3: CASSMADRYSGNTIYF

size: -
D: TRBD1
J: TRBJ2-3
V: TRBV5-1
DNA: TGCGCCAGCAGCAACCGGGACAGGGGCACAGATACGCAGTATTTT
CDR3: CASSNRDRGTDTQYF

size: -
D: -
J: TRBJ1-3
V: TRBV3-1/TRBV3-2
DNA: TGTGCCAGCAGCCAAGACAGCGGGGGGAACACCATATATTTT
CDR3: CASSQDSGGNTIYF

size: few
D: TRBD1
J: TRBJ1-2
V: TRBV28
DNA: TGTGCCAGCAGTGGGGACAGGGTCTATGGCTACACCTTC
CDR3: CASSGDRVYGYTF

size: -
D: -
J: TRBJ1-1
V: TRBV30
DNA: TGTGCCTGGAGTAAGGGGATGAACACTGAAGCTTTCTTT
CDR3: CAWSKGMNTEAFF

size: -
D: -
J: TRBJ1-6
V: TRBV27
DNA: TGTGCCACCAGACTCGACACGTATAATTCACCCCTCCACTTT
CDR3: CATRLDTYNSPLHF

size: -
D: TRBD2
J: TRBJ2-1
V: TRBV6-5
DNA: TGTGCCAGCAGTTACTCTAGCGGGAACTACAATGAGCAGTTCTTC
CDR3: CASSYSSGNYNEQFF

size: -
D: TRBD2
J: TRBJ2-7
V: TRBV6-5
DNA: TGTGCCAGCAGTTACCGACTAGCGGGATCCGACGAGCAGTACTTC
CDR3: CASSYRLAGSDEQYF

size: -
D: -
J: TRBJ1-3
V: TRBV7-9
DNA: TGTGCCAGCAATCCTTCGGGGGGCTCTGGAAACACCATATATTTT
CDR3: CASNPSGGSGNTIYF

size: -
D: TRBD1
J: TRBJ1-2
V: TRBV29-1
DNA: TGCAGCGCCCGGACAGGGAATCACTATGGCTACACCTTC
CDR3: CSARTGNHYGYTF

size: -
D: TRBD1
J: TRBJ2-7
V: TRBV24-1
DNA: TGTGCCACCAGCCGGGTTATGGGACAGGGGTACTACGAGCAGTACTTC
CDR3: CATSRVMGQGYYEQYF

size: -
D: -
J: TRBJ2-7
V: TRBV7-9
DNA: TGTGCCAGCAGCTGGAGAGTAGCGGACGAGCAGTACTTC
CDR3: CASSWRVADEQYF

size: once
D: -
J: TRBJ1-5
V: TRBV4-3
DNA: TGCGCCAGCAGCCAAGATCTTTTCGGCGGTCAGCCCCAGCATTTT
CDR3: CASSQDLFGGQPQHF

size: few
D: -
J: TRBJ1-3
V: TRBV29-1
DNA: TGCAGCGTTGAAGTCACAGCTGGAAACACCATATATTTT
CDR3: CSVEVTAGNTIYF

size: -
D: TRBD2
J: TRBJ2-1
V: TRBV15
DNA: TGTGCCACCAGCGGGGGACTAGTGGGTGTGGATGAGCAGTTCTTC
CDR3: CATSGGLVGVDEQFF

size: few
D: -
J: TRBJ2-4
V: TRBV7-6
DNA: TGTGCCAGCAGCTTAGAGCCCGGGGCGGGGGCGGTGGCCAAAAACATTCAGTACTTC
CDR3: CASSLEPGAGAVAKNIQYF

size: few
D: TRBD1
J: TRBJ1-2
V: TRBV12-3/TRBV12-4
DNA: TGTGCCAGCAGTAAAAACAGGGGTTATGGCTACACCTTC
CDR3: CASSKNRGYGYTF

size: -
D: -
J: TRBJ2-3
V: TRBV7-6
DNA: TGTGCCAGCAGCCATCGCCGGGACACCACCCTGGCGGATACGCAGTATTTT
CDR3: CASSHRRDTTLADTQYF